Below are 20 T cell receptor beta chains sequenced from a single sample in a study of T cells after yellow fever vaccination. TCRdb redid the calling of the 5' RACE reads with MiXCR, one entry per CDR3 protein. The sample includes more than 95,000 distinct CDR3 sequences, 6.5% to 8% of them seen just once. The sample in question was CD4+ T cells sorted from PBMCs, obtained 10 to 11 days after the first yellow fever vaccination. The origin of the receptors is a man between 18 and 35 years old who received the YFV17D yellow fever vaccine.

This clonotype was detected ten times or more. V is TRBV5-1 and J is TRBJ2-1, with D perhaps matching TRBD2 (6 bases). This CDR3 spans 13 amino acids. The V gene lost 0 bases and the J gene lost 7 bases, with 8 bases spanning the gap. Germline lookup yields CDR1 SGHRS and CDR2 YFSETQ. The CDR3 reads CASSLAGGNEQFF. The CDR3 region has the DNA TGCGCCAGCAGCTTGGCCGGGGGAAATGAGCAGTTCTTC.

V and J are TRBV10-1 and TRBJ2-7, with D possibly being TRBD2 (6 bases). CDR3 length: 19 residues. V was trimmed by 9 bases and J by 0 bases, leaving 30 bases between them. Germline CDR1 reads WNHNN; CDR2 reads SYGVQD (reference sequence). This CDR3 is CARAAGLSAGGVPSYEQYF. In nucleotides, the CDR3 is TGCGCCAGGGCGGCGGGACTTTCGGCCGGAGGGGTCCCCTCCTACGAGCAGTACTTC.

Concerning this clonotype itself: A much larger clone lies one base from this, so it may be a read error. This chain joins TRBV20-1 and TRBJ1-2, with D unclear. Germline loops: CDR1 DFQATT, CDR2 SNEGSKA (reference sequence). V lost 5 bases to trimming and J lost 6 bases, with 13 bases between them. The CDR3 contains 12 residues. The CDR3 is CSAHELDHGYTF. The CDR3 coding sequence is TGCAGTGCTCACGAGCTTGACCATGGCTACACCTTC.

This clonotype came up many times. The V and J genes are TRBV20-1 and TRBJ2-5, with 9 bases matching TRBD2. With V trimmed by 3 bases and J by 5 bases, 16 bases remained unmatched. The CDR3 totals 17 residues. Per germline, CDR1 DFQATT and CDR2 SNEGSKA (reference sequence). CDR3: CSASPEYLRGGQETQYF. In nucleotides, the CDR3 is TGCAGTGCTAGCCCCGAGTACCTGCGGGGGGGGCAGGAGACCCAGTACTTC.

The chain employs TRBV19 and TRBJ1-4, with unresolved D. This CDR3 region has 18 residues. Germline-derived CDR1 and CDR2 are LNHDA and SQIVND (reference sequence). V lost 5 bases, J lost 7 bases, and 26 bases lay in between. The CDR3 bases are TGTGCCAGTAGTCTCAGGACGTTGGCCGTTGGTAGTATTGAAAAACTGTTTTTT. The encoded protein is CASSLRTLAVGSIEKLFF.

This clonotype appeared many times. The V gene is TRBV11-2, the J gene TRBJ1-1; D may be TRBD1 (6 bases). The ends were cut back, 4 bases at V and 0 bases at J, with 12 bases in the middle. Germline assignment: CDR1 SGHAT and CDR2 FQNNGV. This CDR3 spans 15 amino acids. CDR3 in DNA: TGTGCCAGCAGCTACCTCGGGACATTGAACACTGAAGCTTTCTTT. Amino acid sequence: CASSYLGTLNTEAFF.

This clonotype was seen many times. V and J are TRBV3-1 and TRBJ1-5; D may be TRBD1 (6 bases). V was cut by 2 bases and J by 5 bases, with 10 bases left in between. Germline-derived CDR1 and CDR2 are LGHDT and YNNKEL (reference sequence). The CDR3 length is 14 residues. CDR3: CASSQSDSDQPQHF. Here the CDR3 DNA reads TGTGCCAGCAGCCAATCGGACAGTGATCAGCCCCAGCATTTT.

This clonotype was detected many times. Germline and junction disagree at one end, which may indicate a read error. DNA of the CDR3: TGTGCCAGCAGCTTAGCGGGGGTCGACTGGAACTTC. Its translation is CASSLAGVDWNF. The chain is built from TRBV7-2 and TRBJ2-5; either TRBD1 or TRBD2 may supply D (5 bases each). Germline values: CDR1 SGHTA, CDR2 FQGNSA. The CDR3 has 12 residues.

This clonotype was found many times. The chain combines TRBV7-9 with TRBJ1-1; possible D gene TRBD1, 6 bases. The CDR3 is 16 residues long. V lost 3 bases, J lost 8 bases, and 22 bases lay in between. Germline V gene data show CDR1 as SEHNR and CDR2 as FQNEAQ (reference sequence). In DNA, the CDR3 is TGTGCCAGCAGCTTTGCGCTACGGAGATCCGGGACAGAAGCTTTCTTT. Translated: CASSFALRRSGTEAFF.

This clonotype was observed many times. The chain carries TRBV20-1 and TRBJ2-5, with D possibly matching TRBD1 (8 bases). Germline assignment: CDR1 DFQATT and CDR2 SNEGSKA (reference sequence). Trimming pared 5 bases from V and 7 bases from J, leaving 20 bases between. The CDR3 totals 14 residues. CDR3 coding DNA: TGCAGTGCTGACCACAGGGGGGGGTCAGGGACCCAGTACTTC. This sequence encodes CSADHRGGSGTQYF.

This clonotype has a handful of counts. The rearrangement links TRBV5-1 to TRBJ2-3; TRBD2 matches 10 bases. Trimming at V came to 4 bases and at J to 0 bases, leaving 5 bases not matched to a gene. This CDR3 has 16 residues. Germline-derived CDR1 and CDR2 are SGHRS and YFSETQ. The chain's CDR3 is CASSLGLADSTDTQYF. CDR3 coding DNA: TGCGCCAGCAGCCTAGGACTAGCGGACAGCACAGATACGCAGTATTTT.

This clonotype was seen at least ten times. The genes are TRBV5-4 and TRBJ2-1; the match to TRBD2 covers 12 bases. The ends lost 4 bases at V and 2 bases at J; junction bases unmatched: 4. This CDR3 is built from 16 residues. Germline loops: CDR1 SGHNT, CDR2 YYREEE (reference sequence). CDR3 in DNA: TGTGCCAGCAGCCGACCTAGCGGGGGGGCCTACAATGAGCAGTTCTTC. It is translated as CASSRPSGGAYNEQFF.

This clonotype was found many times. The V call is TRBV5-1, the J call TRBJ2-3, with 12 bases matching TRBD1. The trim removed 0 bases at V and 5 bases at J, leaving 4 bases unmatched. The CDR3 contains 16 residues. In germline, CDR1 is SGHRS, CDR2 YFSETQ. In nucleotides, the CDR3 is TGCGCCAGCAGCTTGGGGGACAGGGGGCCGGGAGATACGCAGTATTTT. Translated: CASSLGDRGPGDTQYF.

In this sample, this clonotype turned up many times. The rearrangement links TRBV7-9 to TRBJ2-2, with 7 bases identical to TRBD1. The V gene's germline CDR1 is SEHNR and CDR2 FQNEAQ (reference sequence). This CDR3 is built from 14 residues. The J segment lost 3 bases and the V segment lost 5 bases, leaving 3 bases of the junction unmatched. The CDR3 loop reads CASSITGDTGELFF. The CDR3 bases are TGTGCCAGCAGCATTACAGGGGACACCGGGGAGCTGTTTTTT.

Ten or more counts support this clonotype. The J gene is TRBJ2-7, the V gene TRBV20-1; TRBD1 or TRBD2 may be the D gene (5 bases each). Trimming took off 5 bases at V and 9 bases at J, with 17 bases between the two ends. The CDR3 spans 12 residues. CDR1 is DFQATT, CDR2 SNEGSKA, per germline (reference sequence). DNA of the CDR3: TGCAGTGCTTCCACCGGGACCTCTATGCAGTACTTC. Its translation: CSASTGTSMQYF.

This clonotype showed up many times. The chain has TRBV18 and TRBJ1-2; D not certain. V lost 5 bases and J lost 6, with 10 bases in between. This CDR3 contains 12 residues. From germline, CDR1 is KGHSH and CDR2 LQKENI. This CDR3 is CASSASLDGYTF. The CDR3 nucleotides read TGTGCCAGCTCAGCCTCCTTGGATGGCTACACCTTC.

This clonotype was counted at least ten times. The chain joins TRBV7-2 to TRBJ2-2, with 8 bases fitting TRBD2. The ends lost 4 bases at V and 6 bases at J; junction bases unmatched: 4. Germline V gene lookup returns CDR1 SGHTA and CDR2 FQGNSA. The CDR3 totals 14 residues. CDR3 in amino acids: CASSSGGPAGELFF. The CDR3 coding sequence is TGTGCCAGCAGCTCGGGGGGGCCCGCCGGGGAGCTGTTTTTT. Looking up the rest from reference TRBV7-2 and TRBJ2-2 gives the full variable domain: GAGVSQSPSNKVTEKGKDVELRCDPISGHTALYWYRQSLGQGLEFLIYFQGNSAPDKSGLPSDRFSAERTGGSVSTLTIQRTQQEDSAVYLCASSSGGPAGELFFGEGSRLTVL.

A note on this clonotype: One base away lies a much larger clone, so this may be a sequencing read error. The CDR3 DNA is TGTGCCAGCACTGATTCATCCGGGGAGCTGTTTTTT. This translates into CASTDSSGELFF. The gene calls are TRBV2 and TRBJ2-2; D is uncertain. This CDR3 is 12 amino acids long. Germline V CDR1 and CDR2: SNHLY, FYNNEI. V lost 7 bases to trimming and J lost 6 bases, with 9 bases between them.

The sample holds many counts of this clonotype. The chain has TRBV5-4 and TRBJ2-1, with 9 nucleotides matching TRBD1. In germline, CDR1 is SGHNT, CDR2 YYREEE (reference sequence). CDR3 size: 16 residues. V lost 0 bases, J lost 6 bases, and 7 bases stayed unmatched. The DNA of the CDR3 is TGTGCCAGCAGCTTGGGGACAGGGGTTTCGGGCAATGAGCAGTTCTTC. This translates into CASSLGTGVSGNEQFF.

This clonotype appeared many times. CDR3 sequence (DNA): TGTGCCACCAGTGACAATCAAGAGACCCAGTACTTC. It translates to CATSDNQETQYF. V gene TRBV24-1 combines with J gene TRBJ2-5; D is unclear. V lost 4 bases, J lost 2 bases, and 4 bases lay in between. The germline gives CDR1 KGHDR, CDR2 SFDVKD. The CDR3 is 12 residues long.